This TCR beta chain was recorded in a study of early T cells in non-severe SARS-CoV-2 infection. MiXCR, applied by TCRdb to the 5' RACE reads, yields one record per CDR3 protein. The sample records approximately 120,000 distinct CDR3 sequences, 14% to 15% being singletons. Regarding the study as a whole: Sequences matched to VDJdb favored anti-spike CD8 responses, while private and CD4 specificities were missed.

This clonotype occurred a few times. No antigen is known for it. CDR3 size: 17 residues. Germline values: CDR1 SGHRS, CDR2 YFSETQ. The ends lost 3 bases at V and 9 bases at J; junction bases unmatched: 14. V is TRBV5-1 and J is TRBJ2-1; 11 bases line up with TRBD1. The clonotype comes from an adult who was a healthcare worker with PCR-confirmed SARS-CoV-2 infection or an uninfected control (not recorded which). The sample consisted of whole blood. CDR3 coding DNA: TGCGCCAGCAGCTGGGGAACGTTTGGACAGGGGGCAAGTGAGCAGTTCTTC. Translating it yields CASSWGTFGQGASEQFF.